Presented here are 21 T cell receptor beta chains from one specimen sequenced in a study of CD8 T cells in Susac syndrome. Random hexamers were used to reverse transcribe an amount of about 0.45 to 1 ug RNA. One entry per CDR3 protein results from TCRdb running MiXCR on the immunoSEQ multiplex PCR reads. The sample includes roughly 76,000 distinct CDR3 sequences, approximately 95% of them seen just once. Sequenced input: CD8+ T cells from PBMCs. The receptors were sampled from a human donor with Susac syndrome.

V gene TRBV30 combines with J gene TRBJ2-5, with TRBD1 as a possible D gene (5 bases). Germline CDR1 and CDR2: GTSNPN and SVGIG (reference sequence). The CDR3 is 14 residues long. The V and J ends lost 4 bases and 2 bases respectively, with 14 bases between them. The CDR3 sequence: CAWTRQSLQETQYF. The CDR3 DNA reads TGTGCCTGGACTAGACAGTCCCTTCAAGAGACCCAGTACTTC.

The chain carries TRBV7-9 and TRBJ2-1; TRBD2 matches 10 bases. This CDR3 region has 17 residues. The V and J ends lost 5 bases and 0 bases, in that order; junction bases with no gene match: 7. The germline V gene has CDR1 SEHNR and CDR2 FQNEAQ (reference sequence). The CDR3 bases are TGTGCCAGCAGCCCGAGCGGGAGGGGGAGCTCCTACAATGAGCAGTTCTTC. Its protein is CASSPSGRGSSYNEQFF.

The chain has TRBV20-1 and TRBJ2-1; TRBD2 matches at 10 bases. Trimming removed 3 bases from V and 5 bases from J; junction bases left unmatched: 7. Germline assignment: CDR1 DFQATT and CDR2 SNEGSKA (reference sequence). The length of the CDR3 is 15 residues. The CDR3 nucleotides are TGCAGTGCTAGGGAGATAGCGGGGGGAGACAATGAGCAGTTCTTC. Protein product: CSAREIAGGDNEQFF.

The rearrangement uses TRBV14 and TRBJ2-1; 7 bases are shared with TRBD2. J gave up 3 bases and V 1 base, and 3 bases lay outside the gene matches. Per germline, CDR1 SGHDN and CDR2 FVKESK. The CDR3 totals 15 residues. The CDR3 sequence is CASSQVAGVYNEQFF. The CDR3 region has the DNA TGTGCCAGCAGCCAAGTCGCGGGAGTCTACAATGAGCAGTTCTTC. Based on the CDR3 plus reference TRBV14 and TRBJ2-1, the full variable domain is EAGVTQFPSHSVIEKGQTVTLRCDPISGHDNLYWYRRVMGKEIKFLLHFVKESKQDESGMPNNRFLAERTGGTYSTLKVQPAELEDSGVYFCASSQVAGVYNEQFFGPGTRLTVL.

The rearrangement joins TRBV6-5 to TRBJ2-5; D remains unclear. This CDR3 is built from 14 residues. Germline loops: CDR1 MNHEY, CDR2 SVGAGI. V shed 1 base and J shed 1 base, with 7 bases lying between them. The CDR3 sequence: CASSYYYSQETQYF. CDR3 bases: TGTGCCAGCAGTTACTATTACAGCCAAGAGACCCAGTACTTC.

This clonotype is a singleton in its sample. This rearrangement joins TRBV3-1 to TRBJ2-3; 9 positions agree with TRBD1. V trimming: 3 bases; J trimming: 5 bases; junction bases outside the gene matches: 3. The CDR3 contains 14 residues. Germline V gene lookup returns CDR1 LGHDT and CDR2 YNNKEL (reference sequence). In DNA, the CDR3 is TGTGCCAGCAGCCAGGGGACAGGGAGAGATACGCAGTATTTT. Amino acid sequence: CASSQGTGRDTQYF.

The chain links TRBV4-2 to TRBJ1-1; 7 nucleotides line up with TRBD1. CDR3 length equals 15 residues. Trimming took 5 bases from V and 4 from J; bases not matched to a gene: 10. The germline CDR1 and CDR2 sequences are LGHNA and YNFKEQ. CDR3 amino acids: CASSSIPGGITEAFF. CDR3 coding DNA: TGTGCCAGCAGCTCAATACCAGGGGGAATCACTGAAGCTTTCTTT.

In this sample, this clonotype turned up a few times. The chain is built from TRBV27 and TRBJ1-5, with D unclear. Germline CDR1 MNHEY, CDR2 SMNVEV (reference sequence). The CDR3 has 13 amino acids. V lost 6 bases and J 4 bases, leaving 10 bases between the germline ends. The DNA of the CDR3 is TGTGCCAGCAGACTAGGGAGAAATCAGCCCCAGCATTTT. As protein: CASRLGRNQPQHF.

J is TRBJ2-1 and V is TRBV19, with D possibly matching TRBD2 (6 bases). This CDR3 region has 16 residues. Trimming removed 0 bases from V and 7 bases from J, with 16 bases in between. From germline, CDR1 is LNHDA and CDR2 SQIVND (reference sequence). In DNA form, the CDR3 reads TGTGCCAGTAGTATAGATGGGACTCTCTCTGGAAATGAGCAGTTCTTC. Translated, it gives CASSIDGTLSGNEQFF.

The rearrangement links TRBV3-1 to TRBJ1-1; D uncertain. V dropped 0 bases and J dropped 1 base, with 9 bases sitting between them. This CDR3 is built from 15 residues. Germline V gene data show CDR1 as LGHDT and CDR2 as YNNKEL (reference sequence). This CDR3 reads CASSQDLGGNTEAFF. The CDR3 nucleotides read TGTGCCAGCAGCCAAGATCTCGGCGGGAACACTGAAGCTTTCTTT.

Here the CDR3 DNA reads TGCAGTGCTAGAGCAGAGTTGGACAACCCCTCCTACGAGCAGTACTTC. Translating gives CSARAELDNPSYEQYF. The J gene is TRBJ2-7, the V gene TRBV20-1; a possible D gene is TRBD1 (5 bases). Germline V gene sequence: CDR1 DFQATT, CDR2 SNEGSKA (reference sequence). Deletions cut 1 base from V and 0 bases from J, with 16 bases between. This CDR3 region has 16 residues.

The chain employs TRBV9 and TRBJ2-5; 7 nucleotides align to TRBD1. The CDR3 sequence is 16 residues long. V lost 3 bases and J lost 0; bases outside the gene matches: 8. Germline V lookup: CDR1 SGDLS, CDR2 YYNGEE. The CDR3 DNA is TGTGCCAGCAGCGGATCCGGGACAGACAACCAAGAGACCCAGTACTTC. Amino acids: CASSGSGTDNQETQYF.

The chain couples TRBV20-1 to TRBJ2-1; 7 bases fit TRBD2. Germline values: CDR1 DFQATT, CDR2 SNEGSKA (reference sequence). The CDR3 is 16 amino acids. The trim removed 1 base at V and 6 bases at J, leaving 12 bases unmatched. CDR3 protein: CSARALVSGWGNEQFF. The CDR3 region has the DNA TGCAGTGCTAGAGCGCTGGTTAGCGGGTGGGGCAATGAGCAGTTCTTC.

This chain joins TRBV19 and TRBJ2-1; no clear D. Trimming shortened V by 5 bases and J by 1 base, and 9 bases separated the two germline ends. This CDR3 spans 14 amino acids. The germline CDR1 and CDR2 sequences are LNHDA and SQIVND (reference sequence). CDR3 DNA: TGTGCCAGTAGTCTGGCCGTTTCCTACAATGAGCAGTTCTTC. Protein: CASSLAVSYNEQFF.

The chain is built from TRBV5-1 and TRBJ2-5; D perhaps matches TRBD2 (6 bases). Trimming removed 1 base at V and 5 bases at J, with 12 bases between. Germline V CDR1 and CDR2: SGHRS, YFSETQ. CDR3 length: 14 amino acids. The CDR3 loop reads CASSLTLAWETQYF. The DNA for the CDR3 is TGCGCCAGCAGCTTGACACTAGCCTGGGAGACCCAGTACTTC.

The genes are TRBV7-2 and TRBJ2-2; D gene ambiguous. Per germline, CDR1 SGHTA and CDR2 FQGNSA. Trimming removed 1 base at V and 6 bases at J, with 3 bases between. The CDR3 length is 12 residues. CDR3: CASSLGPGELFF. The CDR3 coding sequence is TGTGCCAGCAGCTTAGGCCCCGGGGAGCTGTTTTTT.

V gene TRBV5-5 combines with J gene TRBJ1-5; 9 bases fit TRBD1. The CDR3 is 15 amino acids. Unmatched junction bases numbered 4, after V lost 2 bases and J lost 4 bases. Germline CDR1 is SGHKS and CDR2 is YYEKEE (reference sequence). The CDR3 spells CASSLTGQGNQPQHF. The DNA of the CDR3 is TGTGCCAGCAGCTTAACTGGACAGGGGAATCAGCCCCAGCATTTT.

This sequence joins TRBV19 and TRBJ1-1; D uncertain. Trimming left V 6 bases short and J 10 bases short, with 24 bases between. The V gene's germline CDR1 is LNHDA and CDR2 SQIVND (reference sequence). CDR3 length: 15 residues. CDR3: CASSSLRRQNSRAFF. The CDR3 nucleotides are TGTGCCAGTAGCTCGCTTCGGAGGCAAAACTCGAGAGCTTTCTTT.

This clonotype was picked up one time. In DNA form, the CDR3 reads TGTGCCAGCAGCTTAAGCGGGAGTAGGAGGGGTGAGCAGTTCTTC. Its translation: CASSLSGSRRGEQFF. The chain employs TRBV11-3 and TRBJ2-1; TRBD2 agrees at 8 bases. With 2 bases clipped from V and 9 bases from J, the junction kept 9 bases outside the gene matches. Germline V gene lookup returns CDR1 SGHNT and CDR2 YENEEA. This CDR3 contains 15 residues.

The J gene is TRBJ1-1, the V gene TRBV6-2 or TRBV6-3; the D is unclear. V was trimmed by 2 bases and J by 8 bases, leaving 6 bases between them. CDR1 and CDR2 (germline): MNHEY, SVGEGT. The length of the CDR3 is 11 residues. DNA for the CDR3: TGTGCCAGCAGTTACGGAAGGGAAGCTTTCTTT. It specifies CASSYGREAFF.

This chain links TRBV7-2 with TRBJ2-2; the D call may be TRBD1 or TRBD2 (6 bases each). The CDR3 has 15 amino acids. CDR1 is SGHTA and CDR2 is FQGNSA in the germline V gene. Trimming took 4 bases from V and 5 from J, leaving 14 bases between them. CDR3 bases: TGTGCCAGCAGCTCCGGGGGCCCGAGGACCGGGGAGCTGTTTTTT. This sequence encodes CASSSGGPRTGELFF. The full variable domain, rest sourced from reference TRBV7-2 and TRBJ2-2, is GAGVSQSPSNKVTEKGKDVELRCDPISGHTALYWYRQSLGQGLEFLIYFQGNSAPDKSGLPSDRFSAERTGGSVSTLTIQRTQQEDSAVYLCASSSGGPRTGELFFGEGSRLTVL.